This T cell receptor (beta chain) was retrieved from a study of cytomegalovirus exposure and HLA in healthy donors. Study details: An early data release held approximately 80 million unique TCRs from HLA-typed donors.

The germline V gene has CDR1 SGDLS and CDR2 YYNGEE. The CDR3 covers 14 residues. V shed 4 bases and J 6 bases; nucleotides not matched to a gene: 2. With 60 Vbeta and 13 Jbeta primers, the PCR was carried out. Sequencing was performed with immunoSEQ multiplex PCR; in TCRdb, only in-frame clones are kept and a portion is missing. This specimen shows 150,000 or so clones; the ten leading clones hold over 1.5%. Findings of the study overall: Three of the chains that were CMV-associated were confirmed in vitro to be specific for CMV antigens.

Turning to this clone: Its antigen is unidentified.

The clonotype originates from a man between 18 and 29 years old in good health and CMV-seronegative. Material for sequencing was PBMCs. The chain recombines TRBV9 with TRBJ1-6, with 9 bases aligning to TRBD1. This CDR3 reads CASSTTGGNSPLHF. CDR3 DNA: TGTGCCAGCAGCACGACAGGGGGTAATTCACCCCTCCACTTT.